These T cell receptor beta chains were read from a single sample in a study of monozygotic twins with inflammatory bowel disease. Reprocessing the 5' RACE reads, TCRdb reports a single entry for every CDR3 protein and omits DNA. In total, the table holds 350,000 to 400,000 distinct CDR3 sequences. Sequencing was performed on blood. These receptors came from a human donor with ulcerative colitis or Crohn's disease, or a healthy co-twin of an affected twin (not recorded which). Both conserved end residues are part of each CDR3.

>TRBJ2-2|TRBV7-2
CASSLRDPNTGELFF
>TRBJ2-3|TRBV5-1
CASSLVRRGSTDTQYF
>TRBJ1-5|TRBV7-2
CASSEAGTGNQPQHF
>TRBJ2-3|TRBV9
CASSVDSPQGDTQYF
>TRBJ2-1|TRBV6-1
CASSPRPDRMRVPFF
>TRBJ2-7|TRBV4-2
CASSQGGGGATYEQYF
>TRBJ2-7|TRBV7-7
CASSPRRGIYEQYF
>TRBJ1-5|TRBV7-2
CASSLWDRPYQPQHF
>TRBJ1-4|TRBV9
CASSVEGSPREKLFF
>TRBJ2-3|TRBV5-6
CASSLFGNTDTQYF
>TRBJ1-2|TRBV7-2
CASSPTGGPANYGYTF
>TRBJ2-7|TRBV25-1
CASSVRQASSEQYF
>TRBJ2-3|TRBV6-5
CASGKLTDTQYF
>TRBJ1-1|TRBV2
CASTTGNTEAFF
>TRBJ2-1|TRBV11-1
CASSSGWRGAENEQFF
>TRBJ1-5|TRBV20-1
CSAEQGRQPQHF
>TRBJ1-2|TRBV12-3/TRBV12-4
CASSRDRVNYGYTF
>TRBJ2-5|TRBV7-3
CASSKSGARTQETQYF
>TRBJ1-5|TRBV7-6
CASSGGRGDQPQHF
>TRBJ2-1|TRBV18
CASSPPEGASYNEQFF
>TRBJ2-4|TRBV7-2
CASSFWGSFSKNIQYF
>TRBJ2-1|TRBV28
CASSLMAGESYEQFF
>TRBJ2-3|TRBV14
CASSHETGALGTQYF
>TRBJ1-3|TRBV4-3
CASSGYGGGTGNTIYF
>TRBJ1-2|TRBV30
CAWSDRRDRLKNYGYTF
>TRBJ2-1|TRBV5-4
CASSSGRTNNEQFF
>TRBJ2-7|TRBV6-1
CASSEYSRVGHYEQYF
>TRBJ1-1|TRBV7-9
CASSLEGHPNTEAFF
>TRBJ2-7|TRBV28
CASSFLADAYEQYF
>TRBJ1-1|TRBV4-2
CASSQELRGGTEAFF
>TRBJ2-4|TRBV5-4
CASSSAASGIKNIQYF
>TRBJ1-2|TRBV6-5
CASSYPEGANYGYTF
>TRBJ1-1|TRBV4-1
CASSQFRTGGDTEAFF